This T cell receptor beta chain was profiled in a study of T cell responses to AZD1222 COVID-19 vaccine. Study in general: Second-dose timings of about 4 or about 12 weeks were pooled. General study results and limits: When two AZD1222 doses had been given, Spike-specific TCR breadth and depth rose. A mostly white British donor set with more females was recruited, and clonal diversity was possibly underestimated. Targeting of unmutated variant regions was reportedly seen in nearly half of spike-specific TCRs.

On this clone: The antigen is undetermined. An end of the junction does not agree with germline; a read error may underlie this. The sample contains more than one DNA sequence encoding this CDR3.

This table comes from immunoSEQ multiplex PCR, and its TCRdb copy is limited to in-frame clones, with some not included. The table records roughly 140,000 clones, around nine tenths of them present only once. The CDR3 totals 14 residues. The germline CDR1 and CDR2 sequences are SEHNR and FQNEAQ (reference sequence). This sequence joins TRBV7-9 and TRBJ1-2, with D possibly being TRBD1 (6 bases). The sequence was collected from an adult in good health. Sequencing used peripheral blood, obtained on day 0 of AZD1222 vaccination. CDR3 residues: CASSSNKQGGGYTF. In DNA, the CDR3 is TGCGCCAGCAGCTCCAACAAACAGGGCGGAGGCTACACCTTC.